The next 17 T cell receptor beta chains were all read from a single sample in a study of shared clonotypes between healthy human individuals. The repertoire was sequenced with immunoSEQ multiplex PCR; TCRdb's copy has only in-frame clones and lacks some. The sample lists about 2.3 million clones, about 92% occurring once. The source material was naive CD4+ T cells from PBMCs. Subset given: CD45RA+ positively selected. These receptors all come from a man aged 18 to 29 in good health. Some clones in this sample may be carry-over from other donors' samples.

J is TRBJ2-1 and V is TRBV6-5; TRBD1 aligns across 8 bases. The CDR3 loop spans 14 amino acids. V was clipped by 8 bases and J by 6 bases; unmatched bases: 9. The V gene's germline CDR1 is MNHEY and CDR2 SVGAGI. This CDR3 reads CASADRGVVNEQFF. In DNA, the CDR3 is TGTGCCAGCGCAGACAGGGGAGTTGTCAATGAGCAGTTCTTC.

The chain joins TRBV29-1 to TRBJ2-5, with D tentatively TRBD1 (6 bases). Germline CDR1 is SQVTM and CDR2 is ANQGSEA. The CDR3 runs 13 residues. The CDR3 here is CSTGQVIQETQYF. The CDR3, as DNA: TGCAGTACAGGGCAGGTCATTCAAGAGACCCAGTACTTC. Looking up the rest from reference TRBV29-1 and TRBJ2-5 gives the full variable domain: SAVISQKPSRDICQRGTSLTIQCQVDSQVTMMFWYRQQPGQSLTLIATANQGSEATYESGFVIDKFPISRPNLTFSTLTVSNMSPEDSSIYLCSTGQVIQETQYFGPGTRLLVL.

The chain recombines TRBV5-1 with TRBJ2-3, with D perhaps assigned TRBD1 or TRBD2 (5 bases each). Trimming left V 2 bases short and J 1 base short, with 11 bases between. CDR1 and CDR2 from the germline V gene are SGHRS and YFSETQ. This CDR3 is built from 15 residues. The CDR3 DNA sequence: TGCGCCAGCAGCTTCCAGGGAGCCGGCACAGATACGCAGTATTTT. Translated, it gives CASSFQGAGTDTQYF.

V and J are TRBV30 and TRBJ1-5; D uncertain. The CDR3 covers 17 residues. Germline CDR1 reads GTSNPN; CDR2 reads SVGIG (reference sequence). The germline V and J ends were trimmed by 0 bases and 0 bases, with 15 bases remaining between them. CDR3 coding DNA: TGTGCCTGGAGTGTGGGTCGGGGAAGGGATAGCAATCAGCCCCAGCATTTT. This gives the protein CAWSVGRGRDSNQPQHF. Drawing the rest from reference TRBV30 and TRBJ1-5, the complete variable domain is SQTIHQWPATLVQPVGSPLSLECTVEGTSNPNLYWYRQAAGRGLQLLFYSVGIGQISSEVPQNLSASRPQDRQFILSSKKLLLSDSGFYLCAWSVGRGRDSNQPQHFGDGTRLSIL.

CDR3 loop: CASSLSFAFSEQYF. The CDR3 DNA is TGCGCCAGCAGCTTGAGCTTTGCGTTCTCCGAGCAGTACTTC. The chain joins TRBV5-1 to TRBJ2-7; D not resolved. V lost 1 base, J lost 6 bases, and 14 bases lay in between. Germline CDR1 reads SGHRS; CDR2 reads YFSETQ. This CDR3 has 14 residues.

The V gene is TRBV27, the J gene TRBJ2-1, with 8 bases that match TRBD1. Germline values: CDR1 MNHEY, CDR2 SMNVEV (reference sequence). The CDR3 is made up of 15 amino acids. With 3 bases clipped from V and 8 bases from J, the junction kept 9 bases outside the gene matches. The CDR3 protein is CASSLEPGGRYEQFF. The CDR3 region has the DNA TGTGCCAGCAGTTTGGAACCAGGGGGCCGCTATGAGCAGTTCTTC.

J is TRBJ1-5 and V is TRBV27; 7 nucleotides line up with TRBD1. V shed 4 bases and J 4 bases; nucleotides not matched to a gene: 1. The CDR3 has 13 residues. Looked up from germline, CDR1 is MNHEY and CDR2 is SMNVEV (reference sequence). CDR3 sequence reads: CASSSGQNQPQHF. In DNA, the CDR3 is TGTGCCAGCAGTTCGGGACAGAATCAGCCCCAGCATTTT.

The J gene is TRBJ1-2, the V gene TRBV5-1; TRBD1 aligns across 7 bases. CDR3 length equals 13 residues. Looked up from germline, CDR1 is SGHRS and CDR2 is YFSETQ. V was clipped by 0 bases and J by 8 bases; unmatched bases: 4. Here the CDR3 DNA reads TGCGCCAGCAGCTTGGAGGGGGCTAGAGGCTACACCTTC. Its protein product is CASSLEGARGYTF.

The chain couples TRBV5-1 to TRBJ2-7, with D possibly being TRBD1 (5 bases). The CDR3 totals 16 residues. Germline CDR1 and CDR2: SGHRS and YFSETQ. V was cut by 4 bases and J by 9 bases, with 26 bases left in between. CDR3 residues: CASSPDTGPAVIGQYF. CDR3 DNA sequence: TGCGCCAGCAGCCCCGACACAGGACCCGCCGTGATCGGGCAGTACTTC. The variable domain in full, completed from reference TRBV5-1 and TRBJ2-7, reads KAGVTQTPRYLIKTRGQQVTLSCSPISGHRSVSWYQQTPGQGLQFLFEYFSETQRNKGNFPGRFSGRQFSNSRSEMNVSTLELGDSALYLCASSPDTGPAVIGQYFGPGTRLTVT.

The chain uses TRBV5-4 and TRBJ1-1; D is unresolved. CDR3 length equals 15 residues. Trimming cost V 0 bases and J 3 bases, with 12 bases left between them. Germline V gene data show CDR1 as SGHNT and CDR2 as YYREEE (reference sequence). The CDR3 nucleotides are TGTGCCAGCAGCTTGGAGGAGGGTGGATACACTGAAGCTTTCTTT. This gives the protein CASSLEEGGYTEAFF.

The CDR3 region has the DNA TGTGCCAGTAGTGCCCAGGACGCCGAAGCTTTCTTT. Encoded protein: CASSAQDAEAFF. The rearrangement joins TRBV19 to TRBJ1-1; D uncertain. Germline V CDR1 and CDR2: LNHDA, SQIVND (reference sequence). The V gene lost 5 bases and the J gene lost 8 bases, with 12 bases spanning the gap. This CDR3 comprises 12 residues.

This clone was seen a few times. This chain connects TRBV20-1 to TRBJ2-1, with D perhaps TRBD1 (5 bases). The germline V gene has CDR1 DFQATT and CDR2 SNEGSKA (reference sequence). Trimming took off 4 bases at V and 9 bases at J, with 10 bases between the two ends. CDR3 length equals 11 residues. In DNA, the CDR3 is TGCAGTGCTAATCCTAGGGGTGAGCAGTTCTTC. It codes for CSANPRGEQFF.

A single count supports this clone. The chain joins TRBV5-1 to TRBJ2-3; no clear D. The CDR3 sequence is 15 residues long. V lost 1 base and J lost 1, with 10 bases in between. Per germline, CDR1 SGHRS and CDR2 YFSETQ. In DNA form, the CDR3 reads TGCGCCAGCAGCTTGAGATCCACCGGCACAGATACGCAGTATTTT. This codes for CASSLRSTGTDTQYF.

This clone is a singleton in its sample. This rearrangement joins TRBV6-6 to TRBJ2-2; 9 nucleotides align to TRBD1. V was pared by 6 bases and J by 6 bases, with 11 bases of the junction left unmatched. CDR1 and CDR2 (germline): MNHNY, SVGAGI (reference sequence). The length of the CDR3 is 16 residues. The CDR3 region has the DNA TGTGCCAGCAGACACCCGGGACAGGGAGTCGCCGGGGAGCTGTTTTTT. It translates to CASRHPGQGVAGELFF.

The CDR3 sequence: CASKPGHNKETQYF. In DNA form, the CDR3 reads TGTGCCAGCAAACCGGGACATAATAAAGAGACCCAGTACTTC. The V gene is TRBV6-1, the J gene TRBJ2-5; possibly TRBD1 for D (6 bases). Germline V gene sequence: CDR1 MNHNS, CDR2 SASEGT. V lost 7 bases and J 3 bases, leaving 15 bases between the germline ends. CDR3 length: 14 amino acids.

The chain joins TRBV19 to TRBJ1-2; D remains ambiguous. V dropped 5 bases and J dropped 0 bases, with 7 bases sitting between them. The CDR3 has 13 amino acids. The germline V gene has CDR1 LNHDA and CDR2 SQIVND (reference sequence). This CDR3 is CASSDGSNYGYTF. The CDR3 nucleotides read TGTGCCAGTAGTGATGGATCTAACTATGGCTACACCTTC.

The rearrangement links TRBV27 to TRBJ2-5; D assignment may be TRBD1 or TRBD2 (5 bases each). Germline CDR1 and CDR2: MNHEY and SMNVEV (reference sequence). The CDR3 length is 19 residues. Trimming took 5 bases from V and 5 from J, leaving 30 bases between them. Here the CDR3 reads CASSPLRRSGREFKETQYF. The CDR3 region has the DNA TGTGCCAGCAGTCCGTTACGCCGGAGTGGCAGGGAGTTTAAGGAGACCCAGTACTTC.